The 5 T cell receptor beta chains in this list originate from one sample, sequenced in a study of cytomegalovirus exposure and HLA in healthy donors. PCR employed 60 Vbeta and 13 Jbeta primers. The method was immunoSEQ multiplex PCR; TCRdb's version includes in-frame clones alone and lacks a portion of them. The sample yields roughly 190,000 clones, 78% seen once. Sequences were obtained from PBMCs. The receptor source for this set is a female donor in good health and CMV-seronegative.

J is TRBJ2-1 and V is TRBV7-8, with D maybe TRBD2 (5 bases). Between the trimmed V and J ends, which lost 5 bases and 3 bases, there was a span of 11 bases. This CDR3 comprises 14 residues. The V gene's germline CDR1 is SGHVS and CDR2 FQNEAQ. The CDR3 spells CASSPMRVYNEQFF. For the CDR3, the DNA is TGTGCCAGCAGCCCGATGCGGGTCTACAATGAGCAGTTCTTC.

The gene calls are TRBV19 and TRBJ1-2, with 7 bases fitting TRBD1. Germline values: CDR1 LNHDA, CDR2 SQIVND (reference sequence). This CDR3 comprises 12 residues. Trimming removed 7 bases from V and 6 bases from J; junction bases left unmatched: 5. The CDR3 bases are TGTGCCAGTAAACAGGGGAGTGATGGCTACACCTTC. Its protein product is CASKQGSDGYTF.

Here the CDR3 DNA reads TGCGCCAGCAGCTTCATAGTACTGGATACGCAGTATTTT. Amino acid sequence: CASSFIVLDTQYF. This sequence joins TRBV5-1 and TRBJ2-3; D remains unclear. The germline gives CDR1 SGHRS, CDR2 YFSETQ. There are 13 residues in the CDR3. Trimming removed 2 bases from V and 6 bases from J, with 10 bases in between.

This clone came up many times. The rearrangement uses TRBV19 and TRBJ2-3, with 8 bases aligning to TRBD2. The CDR3 is 16 amino acids. Germline-derived CDR1 and CDR2 are LNHDA and SQIVND (reference sequence). With V trimmed by 7 bases and J by 5 bases, 14 bases remained unmatched. Written as DNA, the CDR3 is TGTGCCAGTACCCCTCGGGGGGGCGCAGGTGAAGATACGCAGTATTTT. Amino acids: CASTPRGGAGEDTQYF.

This chain joins TRBV28 and TRBJ2-7, with D perhaps TRBD2 (5 bases). Trimming cost V 2 bases and J 3 bases, with 8 bases left between them. This CDR3 spans 13 amino acids. Germline V gene lookup returns CDR1 MDHEN and CDR2 SYDVKM. The CDR3 DNA follows: TGTGCCAGCAGTTTAGCGGGTTTCTACGAGCAGTACTTC. Its translation is CASSLAGFYEQYF.